Described below is a single T cell receptor beta chain sequence and its context. The sample originates from a study of T cells expressing NK-cell markers. TCRdb reprocessed the 5' RACE reads, with one entry per CDR3 protein and no DNA. The table counts some 140,000 distinct CDR3 sequences; 37% lies in the top ten. The CDR3 has 14 residues. CDR1 is LNHDA and CDR2 is SQIVND in the germline V gene (reference sequence). The chain joins TRBV19 to TRBJ2-1; TCRdb's D gene call, TRBD2, goes unchecked for lack of DNA. The receptor comes from a woman aged 45-65 years in good health. Sequencing input: blood T cells: a sorted CD56 or NKG2C T cell subset, CD4+ or CD8+ T cells, or bulk PBMC T cells (not recorded which). The CDR3 loop reads CASSIRASYNEQFF.